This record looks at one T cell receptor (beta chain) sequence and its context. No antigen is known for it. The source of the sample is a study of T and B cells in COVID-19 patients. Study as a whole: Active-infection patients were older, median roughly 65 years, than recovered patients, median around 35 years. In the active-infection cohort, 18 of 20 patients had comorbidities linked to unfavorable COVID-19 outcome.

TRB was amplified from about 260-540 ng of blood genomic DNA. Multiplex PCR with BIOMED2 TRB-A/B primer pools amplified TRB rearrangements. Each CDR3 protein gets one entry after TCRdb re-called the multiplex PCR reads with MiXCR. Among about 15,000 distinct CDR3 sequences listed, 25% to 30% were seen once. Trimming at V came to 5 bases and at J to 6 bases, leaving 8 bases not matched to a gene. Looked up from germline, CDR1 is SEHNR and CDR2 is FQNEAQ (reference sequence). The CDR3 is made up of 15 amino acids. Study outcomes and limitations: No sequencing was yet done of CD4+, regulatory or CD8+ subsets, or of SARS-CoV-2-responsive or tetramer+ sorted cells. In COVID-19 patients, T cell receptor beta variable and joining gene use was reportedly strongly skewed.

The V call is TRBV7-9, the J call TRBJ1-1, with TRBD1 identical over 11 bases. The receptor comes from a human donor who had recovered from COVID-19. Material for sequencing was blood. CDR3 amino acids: CASSTGQGVEAEAFF. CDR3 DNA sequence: TGTGCCAGCAGCACGGGACAGGGGGTAGAGGCTGAAGCTTTCTTT.